Below, 3 T cell receptor beta chains from the same sample are listed, as sequenced in a study of T cells after yellow fever vaccination. TCRdb re-called the 5' RACE reads with MiXCR, one entry per CDR3 protein. The data show almost 600,000 distinct CDR3 sequences, about 13% seen once. The sample was PBMCs, taken on the day of the yellow fever booster vaccination. All receptors come from a man aged 30 to 45 who received the YFV17D yellow fever vaccine.

The chain recombines TRBV5-1 with TRBJ2-2; D uncertain. CDR1 is SGHRS, CDR2 YFSETQ, per germline. V lost 4 bases and J 1 base, leaving 11 bases between the germline ends. The CDR3 loop spans 15 amino acids. CDR3 amino acids: CASSAPDENTGELFF. In DNA, the CDR3 is TGCGCCAGCAGCGCCCCTGACGAGAACACCGGGGAGCTGTTTTTT.

This clonotype occurred a few times. The chain uses TRBV12-3 or TRBV12-4 and TRBJ2-5, with D tentatively TRBD1 (6 bases). The CDR3 loop spans 14 amino acids. V lost 5 bases and J 8 bases, leaving 18 bases between the germline ends. The CDR3 sequence: CASSPLGAAGTQYF. The CDR3 coding sequence is TGTGCCAGCAGTCCCTTGGGGGCGGCAGGAACCCAGTACTTC.

The rearrangement links TRBV5-1 to TRBJ1-2, with TRBD1 matching 7 bases. CDR1 SGHRS and CDR2 YFSETQ come from the germline V gene. The trim removed 3 bases at V and 4 bases at J, leaving 6 bases unmatched. The CDR3 contains 14 residues. The chain's CDR3 is CASSSPGQPYGYTF. The DNA for the CDR3 is TGCGCCAGCAGCTCGCCGGGACAGCCCTATGGCTACACCTTC.